This T cell receptor (beta chain) appears in the sequencing data of a study of T cell responses to AZD1222 COVID-19 vaccine. Between the trimmed V and J ends, which lost 0 bases and 4 bases, there was a span of 9 bases. Looked up from germline, CDR1 is MNHEY and CDR2 is SVGEGT. This CDR3 region has 14 residues. Produced via immunoSEQ multiplex PCR; TCRdb's table is partial and in-frame only. Here the sample spans some 100,000 clones, about 90% being singletons. V gene TRBV6-2 or TRBV6-3 combines with J gene TRBJ1-2; the D is unclear. The TCR comes from an adult in good health. Sequencing was performed on peripheral blood, taken on day 0 of AZD1222 vaccination. CDR3 DNA sequence: TGTGCCAGCAGTTACTCGACCACACCCTATGGCTACACCTTC. Protein: CASSYSTTPYGYTF.